This T cell receptor beta chain was identified in a study of cytomegalovirus exposure and HLA in healthy donors. Whole-study context: It was reported in a later analysis that the 120 or so validation repertoires used the same platform as the 550 to 800 first-cohort repertoires.

Libraries were prepared by immunoSEQ multiplex PCR; TCRdb keeps only in-frame clonotypes and omits some of them. The sample shows roughly 220,000 clones, 80% to 95% of them seen only once. CDR3 length: 14 residues. Germline CDR1 reads GTSNPN; CDR2 reads SVGIG (reference sequence). Trimming removed 1 base at V and 8 bases at J, with 14 bases between. This TCR was sampled from a woman in her late teens or twenties in good health and CMV-seronegative. The sequenced sample was PBMCs. V and J are TRBV30 and TRBJ1-4; TRBD1 might be the D (5 bases). CDR3 region: CAWSGGINGEKLFF. The CDR3 DNA follows: TGTGCCTGGAGTGGGGGCATTAATGGCGAAAAACTGTTTTTT.